This is a list of T cell receptor beta chains from one sample in a study of blood T cell repertoires in COVID-19. TCRdb's copy holds only in-frame clones and misses some; the assay was immunoSEQ multiplex PCR. Of fewer than 60,000 clones listed, 86% were seen once; the top ten hold 20% to 25%. The sequenced sample consisted of peripheral blood. Every receptor here comes from a woman aged 80 or over with acute or convalescent COVID-19. Both conserved end residues are part of each CDR3. The D gene is left open where the match is weak. Not every row has a clone size; where given, it reads once, few, many or a size class.

>.|TRBV30|TRBJ1-6|.
CAWRGQSSYNSPLHF
TGTGCCTGGAGAGGACAGAGCTCCTATAATTCACCCCTCCACTTT
>once|TRBV2|TRBJ2-6|TRBD1
CASRPGQGTAGANVLTF
TGTGCCAGCAGACCCGGACAGGGTACGGCTGGGGCCAACGTCCTGACTTTC
>.|TRBV18|TRBJ2-2|TRBD2
CASSPRTSRNTGELFF
TGTGCCAGCTCACCTCGGACTAGCAGGAACACCGGGGAGCTGTTTTTT
>.|TRBV3-1/TRBV3-2|TRBJ2-2|.
CASSHGLQNTGELFF
TGTGCCAGCAGCCATGGGCTCCAGAACACCGGGGAGCTGTTTTTT
>.|TRBV19|TRBJ2-4|.
CASSADRNIQYF
TGTGCCAGTAGCGCCGACAGAAACATTCAGTACTTC
>.|TRBV2|TRBJ2-7|TRBD1
CASNRGLDEQYF
TGTGCCAGCAACAGGGGGCTCGACGAGCAGTACTTC
>.|TRBV7-9|TRBJ2-1|TRBD1
CASSPPQGDEQFF
TGTGCCAGCAGCCCGCCACAGGGGGATGAGCAGTTCTTC
>once|TRBV18|TRBJ2-7|TRBD2
CASSPREDYEQYF
TGTGCCAGCTCACCCCGGGAGGACTACGAGCAGTACTTC
>.|TRBV3-1/TRBV3-2|TRBJ2-7|.
CASSHGGMTYEQYF
TGTGCCAGCAGCCACGGCGGTATGACCTACGAGCAGTACTTC
>.|TRBV15|TRBJ2-1|.
CATSRPGTLSSNEQFF
TGTGCCACCAGCAGGCCCGGGACACTTTCCTCCAATGAGCAGTTCTTC
>.|TRBV7-9|TRBJ1-1|.
CASSLRGWEGAFF
TGTGCCAGCAGCTTAAGGGGGTGGGAAGGGGCTTTCTTT
>.|TRBV5-1|TRBJ1-1|TRBD1
CASSLDGTGGYTEAFF
TGCGCCAGCAGCTTGGATGGGACAGGGGGCTACACTGAAGCTTTCTTT
>.|TRBV6-5|TRBJ1-1|.
CASSYRGGKLNTEAFF
TGTGCCAGCAGTTACAGGGGAGGAAAATTGAACACTGAAGCTTTCTTT
>.|TRBV7-9|TRBJ2-3|.
CASSSTGGASTDTQYF
TGTGCCAGCAGCTCCACTGGGGGCGCGTCCACAGATACGCAGTATTTT
>.|TRBV4-2|TRBJ1-5|TRBD1
CASSPTGDQPQHF
TGTGCCAGCAGCCCAACAGGGGACCAGCCCCAGCATTTT
>.|TRBV4-2|TRBJ2-1|.
CASSQGTYNEQFF
TGTGCCAGCAGCCAAGGTACCTACAATGAGCAGTTCTTC
>.|TRBV19|TRBJ2-1|TRBD1
CASRGQGAVNEQFF
TGTGCCAGTCGGGGACAGGGGGCCGTCAATGAGCAGTTCTTC
>few|TRBV11-2|TRBJ2-5|.
CASSSGGNQETQYF
TGTGCCAGCAGCTCTGGCGGGAACCAAGAGACCCAGTACTTC
>.|TRBV10-2|TRBJ2-3|TRBD2
CASRRLAGDSSEGTQYF
TGCGCCAGCAGGAGACTAGCGGGGGACTCCTCGGAGGGTACGCAGTATTTT
>.|TRBV11-2|TRBJ2-5|.
CASSLSWLANQETQYF
TGTGCCAGCAGCTTAAGCTGGCTAGCGAACCAAGAGACCCAGTACTTC
>.|TRBV9|TRBJ1-3|.
CASTQEQGNTIYF
TGTGCCAGCACCCAAGAGCAAGGAAACACCATATATTTT
>.|TRBV7-6|TRBJ2-6|TRBD1
CASSLRGPGANVLTF
TGTGCCAGCAGCTTGAGGGGGCCTGGGGCCAACGTCCTGACTTTC
>.|TRBV18|TRBJ1-5|.
CASSPGEGQPQHF
TGTGCCAGCTCACCAGGGGAGGGTCAGCCCCAGCATTTT
>.|TRBV12-3/TRBV12-4|TRBJ1-2|.
CASSGTSGYGYTF
TGTGCCAGCAGTGGGACATCGGGGTATGGCTACACCTTC
>.|TRBV3-1/TRBV3-2|TRBJ2-5|TRBD1
CASSQETGGSWETQYF
TGTGCCAGCAGCCAGGAAACAGGGGGCAGTTGGGAGACCCAGTACTTC
>.|TRBV6-5|TRBJ2-1|TRBD2
CASSYGRDYNEQFF
TGTGCCAGCAGTTACGGGAGGGATTACAATGAGCAGTTCTTC
>.|TRBV7-3|TRBJ2-1|TRBD2
CASSPQGAGGWNEQFF
TGTGCCAGCAGCCCTCAAGGAGCGGGAGGTTGGAATGAGCAGTTCTTC
>.|TRBV24-1|TRBJ2-5|TRBD2
CATSDPVREADETQYF
TGTGCCACCAGTGATCCCGTTCGGGAGGCGGATGAGACCCAGTACTTC
>.|TRBV9|TRBJ2-3|TRBD2
CASSVFAGGIGDTQYF
TGTGCCAGCAGCGTTTTTGCGGGAGGGATCGGGGATACGCAGTATTTT
>.|TRBV28|TRBJ2-6|.
CASSLSGTGFVGANVLTF
TGTGCCAGCAGTTTGAGTGGTACAGGGTTTGTTGGGGCCAACGTCCTGACTTTC
>few|TRBV19|TRBJ1-5|TRBD1
CASRGDRVHQPQHF
TGTGCCAGTCGAGGGGACAGAGTTCATCAGCCCCAGCATTTT
>.|TRBV24-1|TRBJ2-2|.
CATRPDTGELFF
TGTGCCACCCGTCCCGACACCGGGGAGCTGTTTTTT
>once|TRBV7-2|TRBJ1-2|.
CASSLGRVTFGYTF
TGTGCCAGCAGCTTAGGCAGGGTTACATTTGGCTACACCTTC
>.|TRBV14|TRBJ1-6|TRBD1
CASSQSTGMFGSPLHF
TGTGCCAGCAGCCAATCGACAGGGATGTTTGGTTCACCCCTCCACTTT
>.|TRBV7-2|TRBJ2-3|TRBD2
CASSLDLAASTDTQYF
TGTGCCAGCAGCTTAGATCTAGCGGCTAGCACAGATACGCAGTATTTT
>.|TRBV12-5|TRBJ2-1|.
CASERYNEQFF
TGTGCTAGTGAGCGTTACAATGAGCAGTTCTTC
>.|TRBV7-2|TRBJ1-4|.
CASSFQQGREKLFF
TGTGCCAGCAGCTTCCAACAGGGCCGTGAAAAACTGTTTTTT
>.|TRBV2|TRBJ2-7|.
CAEGQSSYEQYF
TGTGCGGAGGGACAGAGCTCCTACGAGCAGTACTTC
>.|TRBV2|TRBJ1-3|.
CASSSPDSNGNTIYF
TGTGCCAGCAGTTCCCCGGACAGCAACGGAAACACCATATATTTT
>.|TRBV2|TRBJ2-3|TRBD2
CASRPSGGRTDTQYF
TGTGCCAGCAGGCCCAGCGGGGGACGCACAGATACGCAGTATTTT
>few|TRBV14|TRBJ2-2|TRBD2
CASSHLAGAFTGELFF
TGTGCCAGCAGCCACTTAGCGGGGGCGTTCACCGGGGAGCTGTTTTTT
>.|TRBV5-5|TRBJ1-5|.
CASSPNGGSGQPQHF
TGTGCCAGCAGCCCCAACGGGGGGTCGGGTCAGCCCCAGCATTTT
>.|TRBV11-3|TRBJ2-5|.
CASSLDRVETQYF
TGTGCCAGCAGCTTAGACAGGGTTGAGACCCAGTACTTC
>.|TRBV10-1|TRBJ1-2|.
CASSDSRGQHYGYTF
TGCGCCAGCAGTGACAGTCGAGGGCAACACTATGGCTACACCTTC
>once|TRBV18|TRBJ1-2|TRBD1
CASAQRWWQGANYGYTF
TGTGCCAGCGCTCAAAGATGGTGGCAGGGGGCGAACTATGGCTACACCTTC